These 5 T cell receptor beta chains came from one sample sequenced in a study of OX40 agonist ivuxolimab in advanced cancers. The data were produced by immunoSEQ multiplex PCR, yet TCRdb's version contains in-frame clones alone and is incomplete. The sample carries about 77,000 clones, 80% to 95% recorded once. This specimen was CD4+ or CD8+ T cells sorted from blood, taken in a trial of the OX40 agonist ivuxolimab. Receptors originate from an adult with an advanced solid tumor such as melanoma, head and neck, liver or kidney cancer.

The chain recombines TRBV28 with TRBJ2-3, with D hard to call. The CDR3 runs 15 residues. Trimming pared 4 bases from V and 6 bases from J, leaving 17 bases between. The germline gives CDR1 MDHEN, CDR2 SYDVKM. The CDR3 loop is CASSSTGPKTDTQYF. CDR3 in DNA: TGTGCCAGCAGTTCAACCGGGCCTAAAACGGATACGCAGTATTTT.

The chain uses TRBV6-5 and TRBJ2-3; D gene unclear. The V gene lost 6 bases and the J gene lost 4 bases, with 14 bases spanning the gap. Germline V gene sequence: CDR1 MNHEY, CDR2 SVGAGI. This CDR3 comprises 14 residues. The CDR3 spells CASSNTARADTQYF. CDR3 bases: TGTGCCAGCAGCAATACCGCACGGGCAGATACGCAGTATTTT.

The V and J genes are TRBV27 and TRBJ1-6; 10 bases fit TRBD1. V shed 3 bases, J shed 12 bases, and the junction held 5 bases outside the gene matches. Germline V lookup: CDR1 MNHEY, CDR2 SMNVEV (reference sequence). This CDR3 region has 14 residues. The CDR3 here is CASSLRTGGIPLHF. In DNA, the CDR3 is TGTGCCAGCAGTTTGCGGACAGGGGGGATACCCCTCCACTTT.

This chain uses TRBV7-2 with TRBJ2-1; D is possibly TRBD1 or TRBD2 (5 bases each). The V and J ends lost 0 bases and 8 bases respectively, with 8 bases between them. In germline, CDR1 is SGHTA, CDR2 FQGNSA. This CDR3 has 13 amino acids. The CDR3 loop reads CASSLARGDEQFF. The CDR3 region has the DNA TGTGCCAGCAGCTTAGCGAGGGGAGATGAGCAGTTCTTC. Based on the CDR3 plus reference TRBV7-2 and TRBJ2-1, the full variable domain is GAGVSQSPSNKVTEKGKDVELRCDPISGHTALYWYRQSLGQGLEFLIYFQGNSAPDKSGLPSDRFSAERTGGSVSTLTIQRTQQEDSAVYLCASSLARGDEQFFGPGTRLTVL.

The V call is TRBV5-4, the J call TRBJ2-1; 8 bases line up with TRBD2. CDR1 is SGHNT, CDR2 YYREEE, per germline (reference sequence). Unmatched junction bases numbered 7, after V lost 0 bases and J lost 8 bases. The CDR3 runs to 15 residues. DNA for the CDR3: TGTGCCAGCAGCTTGGGGTCGGGAGGGTTGTATGAGCAGTTCTTC. As protein: CASSLGSGGLYEQFF.